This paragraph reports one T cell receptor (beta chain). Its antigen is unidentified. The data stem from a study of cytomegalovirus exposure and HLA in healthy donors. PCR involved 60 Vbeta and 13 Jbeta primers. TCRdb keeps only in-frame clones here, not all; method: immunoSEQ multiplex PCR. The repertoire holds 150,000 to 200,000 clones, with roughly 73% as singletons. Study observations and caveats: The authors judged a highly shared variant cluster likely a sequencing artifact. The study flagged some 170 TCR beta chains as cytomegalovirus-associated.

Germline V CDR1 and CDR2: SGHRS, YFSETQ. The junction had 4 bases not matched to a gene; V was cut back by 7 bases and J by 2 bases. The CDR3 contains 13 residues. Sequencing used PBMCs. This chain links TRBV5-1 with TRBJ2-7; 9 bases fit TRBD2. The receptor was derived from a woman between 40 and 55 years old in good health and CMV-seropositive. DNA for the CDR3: TGCGCCAGCCAGGTAGCGGGAGCCTACGAGCAGTACTTC. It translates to CASQVAGAYEQYF.